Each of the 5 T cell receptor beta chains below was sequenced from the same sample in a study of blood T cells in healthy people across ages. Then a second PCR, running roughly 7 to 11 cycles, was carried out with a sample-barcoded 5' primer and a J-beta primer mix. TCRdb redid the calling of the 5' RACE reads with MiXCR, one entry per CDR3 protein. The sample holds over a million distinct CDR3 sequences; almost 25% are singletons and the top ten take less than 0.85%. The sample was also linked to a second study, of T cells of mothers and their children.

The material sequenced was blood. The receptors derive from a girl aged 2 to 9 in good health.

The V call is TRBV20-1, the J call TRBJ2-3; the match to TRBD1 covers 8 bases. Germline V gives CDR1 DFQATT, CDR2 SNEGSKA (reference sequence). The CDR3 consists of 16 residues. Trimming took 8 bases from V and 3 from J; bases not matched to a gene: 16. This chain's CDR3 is CSPSPFQGAKTDTQYF. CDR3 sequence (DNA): TGCAGTCCGAGCCCCTTCCAGGGGGCGAAAACAGATACGCAGTATTTT.

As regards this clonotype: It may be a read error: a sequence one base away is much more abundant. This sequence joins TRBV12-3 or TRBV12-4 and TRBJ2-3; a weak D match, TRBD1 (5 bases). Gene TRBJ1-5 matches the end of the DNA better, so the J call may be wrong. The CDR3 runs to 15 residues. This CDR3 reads CASSMGRGSTDTQHF. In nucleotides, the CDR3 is TGTGCCAGCAGTATGGGGCGGGGAAGCACAGATACGCAGCATTTT.

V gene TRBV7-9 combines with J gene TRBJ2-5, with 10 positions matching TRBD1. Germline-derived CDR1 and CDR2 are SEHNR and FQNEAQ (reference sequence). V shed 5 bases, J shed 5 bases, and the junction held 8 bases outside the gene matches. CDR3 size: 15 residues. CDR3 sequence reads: CASSPKTGGGETQYF. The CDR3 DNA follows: TGTGCCAGCAGCCCCAAGACAGGGGGCGGCGAGACCCAGTACTTC.

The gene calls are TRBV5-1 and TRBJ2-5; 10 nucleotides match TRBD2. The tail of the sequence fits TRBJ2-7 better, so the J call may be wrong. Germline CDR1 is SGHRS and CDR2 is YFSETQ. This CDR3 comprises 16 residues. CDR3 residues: CASSNTLAGESGEQYF. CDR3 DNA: TGCGCCAGCAGCAACACCCTAGCGGGAGAGTCCGGCGAGCAGTACTTC.

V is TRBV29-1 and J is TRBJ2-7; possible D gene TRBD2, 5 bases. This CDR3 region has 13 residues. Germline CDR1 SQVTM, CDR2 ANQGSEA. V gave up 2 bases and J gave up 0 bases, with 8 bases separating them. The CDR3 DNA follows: TGCAGCGTTGAACTAGCATACTCCTACGAGCAGTACTTC. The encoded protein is CSVELAYSYEQYF.